One and the same sample provided the 2 T cell receptor beta chains below, sequenced in a study of T and B cells in COVID-19 patients. BIOMED2 TRB-A/B primer pools were used in multiplex TRB PCR. TCRdb re-derived calls from the multiplex PCR reads in MiXCR, one entry per CDR3 protein. The profile covers some 6,000 distinct CDR3 sequences, with roughly 26% appearing a single time and 15% to 20% taken by the ten largest. Each TRB amplification used roughly 220-550 ng of genomic DNA from blood. What was sequenced was blood. The receptors were gathered from a human donor with active COVID-19.

The V and J genes are TRBV20-1 and TRBJ1-2, with unresolved D. Germline values: CDR1 DFQATT, CDR2 SNEGSKA (reference sequence). V dropped 8 bases and J dropped 7 bases, with 14 bases sitting between them. This CDR3 spans 11 amino acids. CDR3 loop: CSTAGFSGYTF. In DNA form, the CDR3 reads TGCAGTACGGCTGGGTTTTCTGGCTACACCTTC.

The chain links TRBV5-1 to TRBJ1-5, with D possibly TRBD1 on 5 matching bases. V lost 1 base and J 2 bases, leaving 10 bases between the germline ends. The germline gives CDR1 SGHRS, CDR2 YFSETQ. The CDR3 length is 15 residues. CDR3 in amino acids: CASSLSGGGNQPQHF. The CDR3 DNA follows: TGCGCCAGCAGCTTGTCTGGGGGGGGCAATCAGCCCCAGCATTTT.